This T cell receptor beta chain was observed in a study of OX40 agonist ivuxolimab in advanced cancers. As for the study in general: About 40% of patients had received prior checkpoint inhibitor therapy. General observations from the study: Part of the nonresponder group also had normalized T-cell clonal expansion that was low.

Data came from immunoSEQ multiplex PCR; TCRdb stores just in-frame clones and leaves some out. The sample lists about 89,000 clones; around 83% were seen once. Of note for this clone: What it recognizes is unknown.

Germline CDR1 is GTSNPN and CDR2 is SVGIG (reference sequence). The CDR3 length is 14 residues. The V segment lost 3 bases and the J segment 4 bases; nucleotides outside the gene matches: 4. The genes are TRBV30 and TRBJ2-7, with TRBD2 matching over 12 bases. The sample consisted of CD4+ or CD8+ T cells sorted from blood, taken in a trial of the OX40 agonist ivuxolimab. The source of this sequence is an adult with an advanced solid tumor such as melanoma, head and neck, liver or kidney cancer. CDR3 nucleotides: TGTGCCTGGAGCCAGACTAGCGGGGGATACGAGCAGTACTTC. This encodes CAWSQTSGGYEQYF.